The 28 T cell receptor beta chains given below trace back to one sample, sequenced in a study of T-cell memory formation after mild COVID-19. TCRdb re-called the 5' RACE reads through MiXCR, storing one row per CDR3 protein. The sample records approximately 260,000 distinct CDR3 sequences, about 17% being singletons. Specimen: PBMCs or a T cell subset sorted from them (not recorded which). The receptors stem from a man aged 18 to 29 who had mild COVID-19 (a few samples of this study predate the infection). Cell type and time point are not known.

For this clonotype: One end of the junction is discordant with germline, which a read error may explain. The chain recombines TRBV4-3 with TRBJ2-1; D is possibly TRBD2 (6 bases). Per germline, CDR1 LGHNA and CDR2 YSLEER. The CDR3 contains 14 residues. CDR3 nucleotides: TGCGCCAGCAGTCAAGAGATAGCGGCCCATGAGCAGTTCTTC. It is translated as CASSQEIAAHEQFF.

This clonotype was recorded a few times. J is TRBJ2-1 and V is TRBV7-2; 13 positions match TRBD2. The J segment lost 7 bases and the V segment lost 7 bases, leaving 4 bases of the junction unmatched. Germline V lookup: CDR1 SGHTA, CDR2 FQGNSA. CDR3 size: 14 residues. Written as DNA, the CDR3 is TGTGCCAGCAAGACTAGCGGGGGGAAAAATGAGCAGTTCTTC. This translates into CASKTSGGKNEQFF. Based on the CDR3 plus reference TRBV7-2 and TRBJ2-1, the full variable domain is GAGVSQSPSNKVTEKGKDVELRCDPISGHTALYWYRQSLGQGLEFLIYFQGNSAPDKSGLPSDRFSAERTGGSVSTLTIQRTQQEDSAVYLCASKTSGGKNEQFFGPGTRLTVL.

This clonotype was seen a few times. The chain combines TRBV6-2 or TRBV6-3 with TRBJ2-5; 7 positions agree with TRBD2. This CDR3 contains 12 residues. Germline-derived CDR1 and CDR2 are MNHEY and SVGEGT. Trimming removed 8 bases from V and 4 bases from J; junction bases left unmatched: 4. In nucleotides, the CDR3 is TGTGCCAGCGGGGAGGGCGGAGAGACCCAGTACTTC. It is translated as CASGEGGETQYF.

This clonotype was counted between two and nine times. The gene calls are TRBV7-9 and TRBJ2-5, with unresolved D. This CDR3 is built from 14 residues. V dropped 4 bases and J dropped 2 bases, with 11 bases sitting between them. CDR1 SEHNR and CDR2 FQNEAQ come from the germline V gene (reference sequence). CDR3: CASSSGRLQETQYF. Written as DNA, the CDR3 is TGTGCCAGCAGCTCCGGACGGTTGCAAGAGACCCAGTACTTC.

The genes are TRBV7-9 and TRBJ1-2, with D maybe TRBD1 (5 bases). The CDR3 spans 15 residues. CDR1 is SEHNR, CDR2 FQNEAQ, per germline (reference sequence). Trimming stripped 2 bases from V and 4 bases from J, with 14 bases between. The CDR3 loop is CASSLTGRTLYGYTF. The CDR3 coding sequence is TGTGCCAGCAGCTTAACGGGCAGGACACTCTATGGCTACACCTTC.

The rearrangement uses TRBV10-3 and TRBJ1-5, with TRBD1 as a possible D gene (5 bases). Germline assignment: CDR1 ENHRY and CDR2 SYGVKD. The CDR3 is 13 amino acids. V lost 10 bases and J lost 6, with 16 bases in between. The CDR3, as DNA: TGTGCCAGCGAACCGGGGCGGGGTCAGCCCCAGCATTTT. Protein product: CASEPGRGQPQHF.

There are a few counts of this clonotype. The V call is TRBV4-1, the J call TRBJ1-1; D is possibly TRBD1 (5 bases). Germline V gene sequence: CDR1 MGHRA, CDR2 YSYEKL. The V end lost 1 base, the J end lost 10 bases, and 10 bases lay between the germline ends. CDR3 length equals 12 residues. The CDR3: CASSQGGAAAFF. The CDR3 nucleotides read TGCGCCAGCAGCCAAGGCGGGGCGGCAGCTTTCTTT.

This clonotype has just a few counts. The chain has TRBV5-1 and TRBJ2-1, with 10 bases identical to TRBD2. CDR3 size: 14 residues. Germline V gene lookup returns CDR1 SGHRS and CDR2 YFSETQ. V trimming: 1 base; J trimming: 7 bases; junction bases outside the gene matches: 2. The CDR3 region has the DNA TGCGCCAGCAGCTTGACTAGCGGGGTAAATGAGCAGTTCTTC. Amino acid sequence: CASSLTSGVNEQFF.

The chain employs TRBV13 and TRBJ1-2; D unresolved. V lost 4 bases, J lost 0 bases, and 6 bases lay in between. Germline V CDR1 and CDR2: PRHDT, FYEKMQ (reference sequence). The CDR3 sequence is 13 residues long. The CDR3 sequence is CASSSGSNYGYTF. CDR3 DNA sequence: TGTGCCAGCAGCTCCGGATCTAACTATGGCTACACCTTC. The variable domain in full, with the rest retrieved from reference TRBV13 and TRBJ1-2, is AAGVIQSPRHLIKEKRETATLKCYPIPRHDTVYWYQQGPGQDPQFLISFYEKMQSDKGSIPDRFSAQQFSDYHSELNMSSLELGDSALYFCASSSGSNYGYTFGSGTRLTVV.

This clonotype occurred once. The chain uses TRBV12-3 or TRBV12-4 and TRBJ2-5; 7 bases fit TRBD2. This CDR3 has 15 residues. V lost 2 bases, J lost 5 bases, and 8 bases stayed unmatched. The CDR3 protein is CASSLMGLHSETQYF. CDR3 sequence (DNA): TGTGCCAGCAGTTTAATGGGACTACATTCGGAGACCCAGTACTTC.

A few counts support this clonotype. The J gene is TRBJ2-5, the V gene TRBV6-5; 9 nucleotides match TRBD2. With V trimmed by 2 bases and J by 1 base, 5 bases remained unmatched. The CDR3 totals 16 residues. The V gene's germline CDR1 is MNHEY and CDR2 SVGAGI. CDR3 DNA: TGTGCCAGCAGTTACGCTAGCGGGGCTTCCCAAGAGACCCAGTACTTC. This sequence encodes CASSYASGASQETQYF.

The chain is built from TRBV9 and TRBJ2-1; 8 positions match TRBD1. V was pared by 3 bases and J by 5 bases, with 7 bases of the junction left unmatched. From germline, CDR1 is SGDLS and CDR2 YYNGEE. This CDR3 contains 15 residues. This CDR3 is CASSGAGGVHNEQFF. The CDR3 DNA reads as TGTGCCAGCAGCGGGGCAGGGGGCGTCCACAATGAGCAGTTCTTC. The whole variable domain, remainder taken from reference TRBV9 and TRBJ2-1, is DSGVTQTPKHLITATGQRVTLRCSPRSGDLSVYWYQQSLDQGLQFLIQYYNGEERAKGNILERFSAQQFPDLHSELNLSSLELGDSALYFCASSGAGGVHNEQFFGPGTRLTVL.

This chain joins TRBV5-1 and TRBJ2-5; either TRBD1 or TRBD2 may supply D (5 bases each). Germline V gives CDR1 SGHRS, CDR2 YFSETQ. Trimming stripped 2 bases from V and 4 bases from J, with 18 bases between. The CDR3 totals 16 residues. CDR3 sequence: CASSLLGEGSRETQYF. In nucleotides, the CDR3 is TGCGCCAGCAGCTTATTGGGGGAAGGGAGTAGAGAGACCCAGTACTTC.

This clonotype came up many times. The CDR3 loop reads CASRGRGRWETQYF. DNA of the CDR3: TGTGCCAGCAGGGGAAGGGGGAGATGGGAGACCCAGTACTTC. The rearrangement uses TRBV28 and TRBJ2-5, with D perhaps TRBD1 (6 bases). The germline V gene has CDR1 MDHEN and CDR2 SYDVKM. V lost 6 bases and J lost 5, with 16 bases in between. The CDR3 runs 14 residues.

The V gene is TRBV29-1, the J gene TRBJ2-7, with 7 bases that match TRBD1. V gave up 4 bases and J gave up 5 bases; unmatched junction bases: 5. The CDR3 is 12 residues long. Germline V gene data show CDR1 as SQVTM and CDR2 as ANQGSEA. CDR3 in DNA: TGCAGCGTTGTAACAGGGGTAGACGAGCAGTACGTC. It specifies CSVVTGVDEQYV.

Many counts were recorded for this clonotype. The chain links TRBV11-2 to TRBJ2-5; D may be TRBD1 (6 bases). The length of the CDR3 is 13 residues. V was trimmed by 4 bases and J by 6 bases, leaving 12 bases between them. Germline V gene lookup returns CDR1 SGHAT and CDR2 FQNNGV. The CDR3: CASSYQQGQTQYF. CDR3 in DNA: TGTGCCAGCAGCTACCAACAGGGACAGACCCAGTACTTC.

This clonotype was counted only a few times. V is TRBV20-1 and J is TRBJ1-2, with TRBD1 matching over 8 bases. Trimming at V came to 6 bases and at J to 8 bases, leaving 8 bases not matched to a gene. This CDR3 is built from 12 residues. From germline, CDR1 is DFQATT and CDR2 SNEGSKA (reference sequence). The CDR3 bases are TGCAGTGCCCTGGACAGGGACGGGGGCTACACCTTC. Translating gives CSALDRDGGYTF.

A few counts support this clonotype. This chain uses TRBV4-1 with TRBJ2-3; D remains unclear. The CDR3 is 13 amino acids. The V end was cut by 4 bases, the J end by 5 bases, with 10 bases between. Germline CDR1 and CDR2: MGHRA and YSYEKL. The CDR3 region has the DNA TGCGCCAGCAGCCTTTCAGACATAGATACGCAGTATTTT. As protein: CASSLSDIDTQYF.

This clonotype was observed a handful of times. The V call is TRBV4-1, the J call TRBJ2-1; D unclear. The CDR3 has 13 amino acids. The V and J ends lost 2 bases and 6 bases respectively, with 8 bases between them. Germline CDR1 MGHRA, CDR2 YSYEKL. This CDR3 is CASSQLDSNEQFF. The CDR3 DNA is TGCGCCAGCAGCCAACTTGATAGCAATGAGCAGTTCTTC.

The table lists this clonotype with many counts. This chain's CDR3 is CASSPAETQYF. CDR3 DNA: TGTGCCAGCTCTCCGGCAGAGACCCAGTACTTC. The rearrangement uses TRBV18 and TRBJ2-5; D remains ambiguous. Trimming stripped 6 bases from V and 4 bases from J, with 6 bases between. The CDR3 extends over 11 amino acids. Germline CDR1 is KGHSH and CDR2 is LQKENI. Drawing the rest from reference TRBV18 and TRBJ2-5, the complete variable domain is NAGVMQNPRHLVRRRGQEARLRCSPMKGHSHVYWYRQLPEEGLKFMVYLQKENIIDESGMPKERFSAEFPKEGPSILRIQQVVRGDSAAYFCASSPAETQYFGPGTRLLVL.

This clonotype was seen a few times. V is TRBV7-3 and J is TRBJ2-1; D might be TRBD1 (5 bases). Germline CDR1 and CDR2: SGHTA and FQGTGA. Trimming shortened V by 5 bases and J by 3 bases, and 11 bases separated the two germline ends. The CDR3 is 14 residues long. CDR3 sequence: CASSPSTDYNEQFF. The CDR3 DNA reads TGTGCCAGCAGCCCCTCGACAGACTACAATGAGCAGTTCTTC. Full variable domain (remainder filled in from reference TRBV7-3 and TRBJ2-1): GAGVSQTPSNKVTEKGKYVELRCDPISGHTALYWYRQSLGQGPEFLIYFQGTGAADDSGLPNDRFFAVRPEGSVSTLKIQRTERGDSAVYLCASSPSTDYNEQFFGPGTRLTVL.

V is TRBV7-3 and J is TRBJ1-1; 8 nucleotides line up with TRBD1. From germline, CDR1 is SGHTA and CDR2 FQGTGA. V trimming: 4 bases; J trimming: 9 bases; junction bases outside the gene matches: 16. The CDR3 loop spans 16 amino acids. This CDR3 reads CASSSSRLDRADKAFF. In nucleotides, the CDR3 is TGTGCCAGCAGCTCCTCACGACTGGACAGGGCGGACAAAGCTTTCTTT.

This clonotype has just a few counts. V is TRBV5-1 and J is TRBJ1-4; no firm D call. Trimming cost V 4 bases and J 0 bases, with 10 bases left between them. CDR3 size: 15 residues. Germline V gene sequence: CDR1 SGHRS, CDR2 YFSETQ. CDR3 bases: TGCGCCAGCAGCGACATTCAAGCAACTAATGAAAAACTGTTTTTT. Translating gives CASSDIQATNEKLFF.

A few counts support this clonotype. This chain joins TRBV27 and TRBJ2-7, with D unclear. The V end was cut by 3 bases, the J end by 4 bases, with 4 bases between. This CDR3 has 11 residues. Germline V gene sequence: CDR1 MNHEY, CDR2 SMNVEV (reference sequence). The CDR3 region is CASSLEYEQYV. The CDR3 nucleotides read TGTGCCAGCAGTTTGGAATACGAGCAGTACGTC.

This chain joins TRBV7-9 and TRBJ2-3; D is perhaps TRBD1 (6 bases). Between the trimmed V and J ends, which lost 2 bases and 2 bases, there was a span of 17 bases. The CDR3 covers 17 residues. Germline V gene lookup returns CDR1 SEHNR and CDR2 FQNEAQ (reference sequence). The CDR3 region is CASSLSARPGHTDTQYF. CDR3 DNA sequence: TGTGCCAGCAGCTTATCAGCCCGACCGGGACACACAGATACGCAGTATTTT.

This rearrangement joins TRBV27 to TRBJ2-7; 8 nucleotides match TRBD1. Germline V gives CDR1 MNHEY, CDR2 SMNVEV (reference sequence). J gave up 4 bases and V 8 bases, and 7 bases lay outside the gene matches. This CDR3 has 13 residues. The CDR3 loop reads CASRLGDRYEQYF. The CDR3 coding sequence is TGTGCCAGCCGGTTGGGGGACAGGTACGAGCAGTACTTC.

The genes are TRBV7-2 and TRBJ2-5; no reliable D call. Per germline, CDR1 SGHTA and CDR2 FQGNSA. The V end was cut by 1 base, the J end by 5 bases, with 11 bases between. The CDR3 has 14 amino acids. The CDR3 nucleotides are TGTGCCAGCAGCTTAGTTGGTTCTCTGGAGACCCAGTACTTC. Translating gives CASSLVGSLETQYF.

This clonotype was detected a few times. The rearrangement links TRBV28 to TRBJ1-2; the D gene is possibly TRBD1 (6 bases). Trimming took 4 bases from V and 4 from J, leaving 10 bases between them. The CDR3 spans 13 residues. Germline V lookup: CDR1 MDHEN, CDR2 SYDVKM. This CDR3 is CASSSDRSYGYTF. CDR3 nucleotide sequence: TGTGCCAGCAGTTCAGACAGGAGCTATGGCTACACCTTC.